Presented here are 32 T cell receptor beta chains from one specimen sequenced in a study of tumor and adjacent non-tumor tissue in lung cancer. Three rounds of nested PCR, following a modified ARM-PCR protocol, produced the TCRbeta library. TCRdb re-derived calls from the multiplex PCR reads in MiXCR, one entry per CDR3 protein. Among approximately 75,000 distinct CDR3 sequences listed, roughly 80% were seen once. No cell sorting was done before RNA was extracted from the tissue. The specimen was lung tumor tissue. The source is a woman aged 45-65 years with non-small cell lung cancer.

Comment on this clonotype: Since no conserved phenylalanine or tryptophan closes the CDR3, a read error is the likely cause. The limits of the CDR3 on the DNA are not certain, so only TCRdb's listed CDR3 is given. CDR3: CASNPLQGGYTL. The V gene is TRBV6-1, the J gene TRBJ1-2. Per the germline V gene, CDR1 is MNHNS and CDR2 is SASEGT. Counting both end residues, the CDR3 totals 12 amino acids.

Turning to this clonotype: This may stem from a read error, because a much larger clone lies one nucleotide away. The chain combines TRBV28 with TRBJ2-5; no clear D gene. The CDR3 has 14 amino acids. CDR1 and CDR2 from the germline V gene are MDHEN and SYDVKM. CDR3 sequence reads: CASSLTSAQETQHF. In nucleotides, the CDR3 is TGTGCCAGCAGTTTAACGAGCGCGCAAGAGACCCAGCACTTC. Using reference TRBV28 and TRBJ2-5 for the parts outside the CDR3, the full variable domain is DVKVTQSSRYLVKRTGEKVFLECVQDMDHENMFWYRQDPGLGLRLIYFSYDVKMKEKGDIPEGYSVSREKKERFSLILESASTNQTSMYLCASSLTSAQETQHFGPGTRLLVL.

As regards this clonotype: This likely comes from a read error, as the CDR3 has no conserved phenylalanine or tryptophan at its end. This chain joins TRBV12-3 or TRBV12-4 and TRBJ2-7; no clear D. This CDR3 has 15 amino acids. The ends were cut back, 8 bases at V and 6 bases at J, with 23 bases in the middle. In DNA form, the CDR3 reads TGTGCCAGCCCCTTAATCGGCGGTCAGCACGTCGAGCAGTACATC. Translation: CASPLIGGQHVEQYI.

As for this clonotype: Germline is not matched at one junction end, which may reflect a read error. CDR3 region: CASSPGTGGNYCYTF. The CDR3 nucleotides read TGTGCCAGCAGCCCAGGGACAGGGGGTAACTATTGCTACACCTTC. The rearrangement links TRBV28 to TRBJ1-2; 11 bases map to TRBD1. Germline values: CDR1 MDHEN, CDR2 SYDVKM. This CDR3 is 15 amino acids long.

For this clonotype: The conserved final phenylalanine or tryptophan is absent from the CDR3, which likely points to a read error. The rearrangement uses TRBV28 and TRBJ1-5; a possible D gene is TRBD1 (6 bases). CDR1 is MDHEN and CDR2 is SYDVKM in the germline V gene. This CDR3 has 16 residues. The CDR3 DNA reads as TGTGCCAGCAGTCGTAGAACAGGGCTGGGCAATCAGTCCCAGCATGTT. It is translated as CASSRRTGLGNQSQHV.

The table lists this clonotype with many counts. CDR3 sequence (DNA): TGCGCCAGCAGCTCTTCGGACCCCGGGAGGATTGGAAACACCATATATTTT. Translating it yields CASSSSDPGRIGNTIYF. The genes are TRBV5-1 and TRBJ1-3, with D unclear. Between the trimmed V and J ends, which lost 3 bases and 3 bases, there was a span of 19 bases. The CDR3 totals 17 residues. In germline, CDR1 is SGHRS, CDR2 YFSETQ. Looking up the rest from reference TRBV5-1 and TRBJ1-3 gives the full variable domain: KAGVTQTPRYLIKTRGQQVTLSCSPISGHRSVSWYQQTPGQGLQFLFEYFSETQRNKGNFPGRFSGRQFSNSRSEMNVSTLELGDSALYLCASSSSDPGRIGNTIYFGEGSWLTVV.

A note on this clonotype: Being one base from a much bigger clone, this may be a read error. V is TRBV5-1 and J is TRBJ2-7; perhaps TRBD2 as D (6 bases). The CDR3 is made up of 15 amino acids. The V gene's germline CDR1 is SGHRS and CDR2 YFSETQ. This CDR3 reads CASRRLDGPSYEKYF. The CDR3 DNA is TGCGCCAGCAGGAGACTAGACGGACCCTCCTACGAGAAGTACTTC.

Notes on this clonotype: At one end, the junction sequence differs from germline, possibly due to a read error. CDR3 sequence reads: CATSEQGLTNTESFF. In DNA form, the CDR3 reads TGTGCCACCAGTGAGCAAGGACTGACCAACACTGAATCTTTCTTT. The rearrangement uses TRBV10-3 and TRBJ1-1; D ambiguous. The V gene's germline CDR1 is ENHRY and CDR2 SYGVKD. This CDR3 is built from 15 residues.

On this clonotype: Being one base from a much bigger clone, this may be a read error. The genes are TRBV20-1 and TRBJ1-2; D ambiguous. Trimming left V 0 bases short and J 1 base short, with 9 bases between. The CDR3 runs to 14 residues. Per the germline V gene, CDR1 is DFQATT and CDR2 is SNEGSKA (reference sequence). CDR3 DNA sequence: TGCAGTGCTAGAGATTCAGTCCTTAACTATGGCTACACCTTC. Translating gives CSARDSVLNYGYTF.

This clonotype showed up just a few times. This chain joins TRBV7-8 and TRBJ1-3; D remains ambiguous. Per germline, CDR1 SGHVS and CDR2 FQNEAQ. V lost 5 bases, J lost 0 bases, and 14 bases lay in between. The CDR3 totals 16 residues. The CDR3 bases are TGTGCCAGCAGCCTAACGTCGGCAGGCTCTGGAAACACCATATATTTT. Translating gives CASSLTSAGSGNTIYF.

V gene TRBV11-2 combines with J gene TRBJ2-1, with TRBD2 identical over 8 bases. The CDR3 totals 16 residues. The V and J ends lost 8 bases and 11 bases, in that order; junction bases with no gene match: 20. In germline, CDR1 is SGHAT, CDR2 FQNNGV. The CDR3 loop reads CASGLGRVAGLGKQFF. The DNA for the CDR3 is TGTGCCAGCGGCCTCGGTAGGGTAGCGGGATTAGGTAAGCAGTTCTTC.

In this sample, this clonotype turned up many times. Possible read error: a much larger clone is one base away. The CDR3 DNA reads TGTGCCGGCAGCTTGATAACCCGGGATACGCAGTATTTT. It yields the protein CAGSLITRDTQYF. The chain recombines TRBV11-2 with TRBJ2-3; no clear D. CDR3 length equals 13 residues. The germline CDR1 and CDR2 sequences are SGHAT and FQNNGV. The full variable domain, completed using reference TRBV11-2 and TRBJ2-3, is EAGVAQSPRYKIIEKRQSVAFWCNPISGHATLYWYQQILGQGPKLLIQFQNNGVVDDSQLPKDRFSAERLKGVDSTLKIQPAKLEDSAVYLCAGSLITRDTQYFGPGTRLTVL.

Points on this clonotype: A read error may account for a junction end that differs from germline. The rearrangement joins TRBV30 to TRBJ1-1; a weak D match, TRBD1 (5 bases). CDR3 length: 14 residues. Germline V gene data show CDR1 as GTSNPN and CDR2 as SVGIG (reference sequence). The CDR3 DNA follows: TGTGCCTGGAGTGTAATAGGGGTTAACAGTGAAGCTTTCTTT. This sequence encodes CAWSVIGVNSEAFF.

The chain joins TRBV4-1 to TRBJ2-5; perhaps TRBD2 as D (6 bases). V was cut by 8 bases and J by 11 bases, with 24 bases left in between. Germline V gives CDR1 MGHRA, CDR2 YSYEKL. The CDR3 is 14 residues long. CDR3 DNA sequence: TGCGCCAGCGGTCTACAGGTCCGCCAAGGGACTCAGTACTTC. Its protein is CASGLQVRQGTQYF.

The genes are TRBV20-1 and TRBJ2-1; 13 bases agree with TRBD2. The CDR3 spans 16 residues. Germline assignment: CDR1 DFQATT and CDR2 SNEGSKA (reference sequence). With V trimmed by 6 bases and J by 8 bases, 13 bases remained unmatched. The CDR3 reads CSAINPGLAGSYEQFF. The CDR3 DNA follows: TGCAGTGCCATAAACCCGGGACTAGCGGGAAGCTATGAGCAGTTCTTC.

Turning to this clonotype: Compared with germline, one end of the junction differs, possibly owing to a read error. The J gene is TRBJ1-5, the V gene TRBV4-1; the D is unclear. Germline assignment: CDR1 MGHRA and CDR2 YSYEKL. This CDR3 has 15 amino acids. CDR3 DNA sequence: TGCGCCAGCAGCCAAGTACCTAGTAGCAATCAGCCCCATCATTTT. Translating gives CASSQVPSSNQPHHF.

In regard to this clonotype: The final CDR3 position lacks the conserved phenylalanine or tryptophan, pointing to a likely read error. This chain joins TRBV9 and TRBJ2-3, with 11 nucleotides matching TRBD2. The CDR3 runs 14 residues. CDR1 is SGDLS, CDR2 YYNGEE, per germline. CDR3 region: CTSSSGRALDTQYS. As DNA, the CDR3 is TGTACCAGCAGTAGCGGGAGGGCTTTAGATACGCAGTATTCT.

A word on this clonotype: One end of the junction is discordant with germline, which a read error may explain. V usage is TRBV11-1 and J usage is TRBJ2-7; 9 positions agree with TRBD1. Germline CDR1 is SGHAT and CDR2 is FQDESV (reference sequence). This CDR3 has 15 amino acids. CDR3 residues: CASSRTGATSYEEYF. The CDR3 DNA reads as TGTGCCAGCAGTCGGACAGGGGCGACCTCCTACGAGGAGTACTTC.

About this clonotype itself: One base away lies a much larger clone, so this may be a sequencing read error. V is TRBV20-1 and J is TRBJ1-1; D not certain. Germline CDR1 DFQATT, CDR2 SNEGSKA (reference sequence). This CDR3 comprises 15 residues. Here the CDR3 reads CSVRLARPTGTEAFF. For the CDR3, the DNA is TGCAGTGTTAGATTGGCGAGGCCCACCGGCACTGAAGCTTTCTTT.

On this clonotype: At one end, the junction sequence differs from germline, possibly due to a read error. The chain links TRBV5-1 to TRBJ2-1, with 10 bases matching TRBD2. CDR3 length: 15 residues. CDR1 SGHRS and CDR2 YFSETQ come from the germline V gene. The CDR3 region has the DNA TGCGCCAACAGCTTACCAGCGGGAGGGGACAATGAGCGGTTCTTC. As protein: CANSLPAGGDNERFF.

The chain has TRBV11-2 and TRBJ2-7; a possible D gene is TRBD1 (6 bases). The CDR3 extends over 14 amino acids. V lost 1 base and J 11 bases, leaving 18 bases between the germline ends. Germline values: CDR1 SGHAT, CDR2 FQNNGV. CDR3 DNA: TGTGCCAGCAGCTTAGGGGCAGGGGCTGGGGTGGAGTACTTC. As protein: CASSLGAGAGVEYF. The complete variable domain, with remaining parts taken from reference TRBV11-2 and TRBJ2-7, reads EAGVAQSPRYKIIEKRQSVAFWCNPISGHATLYWYQQILGQGPKLLIQFQNNGVVDDSQLPKDRFSAERLKGVDSTLKIQPAKLEDSAVYLCASSLGAGAGVEYFGPGTRLTVT.

This clonotype was observed many times. The chain links TRBV10-3 to TRBJ2-7; D uncertain. This CDR3 spans 12 amino acids. Germline loops: CDR1 ENHRY, CDR2 SYGVKD. Trimming removed 5 bases at V and 1 base at J, with 6 bases between. The CDR3: CAISLESYEQYF. CDR3 DNA sequence: TGTGCCATCAGTCTGGAATCCTACGAGCAGTACTTC.

This clonotype was seen repeatedly, ten times or more. The CDR3 sequence is CASSLYTGQRGYTF. Written as DNA, the CDR3 is TGTGCCAGCAGTTTATATACAGGTCAAAGGGGCTACACCTTC. V and J are TRBV28 and TRBJ1-2, with D possibly matching TRBD1 (5 bases). The CDR3 totals 14 residues. V shed 1 base and J shed 8 bases, with 14 bases lying between them. CDR1 is MDHEN and CDR2 is SYDVKM in the germline V gene.

In regard to this clonotype: An end of the junction does not agree with germline; a read error may underlie this. The CDR3 here is CASRRQGIQYF. For the CDR3, the DNA is TGTGCCAGCAGACGCCAGGGCATCCAGTATTTC. This chain connects TRBV6-5 to TRBJ2-5, with TRBD1 as a possible D gene (5 bases). The CDR3 is made up of 11 amino acids. Germline CDR1 reads MNHEY; CDR2 reads SVGAGI.

Remarks on this clonotype: The conserved closing phenylalanine or tryptophan is absent in this CDR3, likely reflecting a read error. The chain has TRBV12-3 or TRBV12-4 and TRBJ2-1, with D unclear. This CDR3 is 12 amino acids long. CDR3 sequence: CASSLSRNEQFL. CDR3 bases: TGCGCCAGCAGCTTATCGCGGAATGAGCAGTTCCTC.

Notes on this clonotype: A read error is likely, as this CDR3 ends without the conserved phenylalanine or tryptophan. The rearrangement uses TRBV6-6 and TRBJ2-7; tentatively, D is TRBD2 (6 bases). The CDR3 is 14 amino acids. The V end was cut by 9 bases, the J end by 5 bases, with 20 bases between. CDR1 is MNHNY and CDR2 is SVGAGI in the germline V gene (reference sequence). This CDR3 reads CASTPRRDRNEQYL. The CDR3 DNA is TGTGCCAGTACTCCTCGGCGGGATCGGAACGAGCAGTACCTC.

In regard to this clonotype: Since no conserved phenylalanine or tryptophan closes the CDR3, a read error is the likely cause. The chain joins TRBV6-6 to TRBJ2-1, with D tentatively TRBD1 (5 bases). The CDR3 is 12 amino acids. V was clipped by 2 bases and J by 9 bases, with 8 bases between them. Germline V CDR1 and CDR2: MNHNY, SVGAGI (reference sequence). CDR3 sequence (DNA): TGTGCCAGCAGTTACGGGGCTATTGAGCAGTTCCTC. Residues: CASSYGAIEQFL.

This clonotype appeared many times. The chain has TRBV6-6 and TRBJ2-5, with TRBD2 matching over 14 bases. The CDR3 loop spans 17 amino acids. After removal of 2 bases from V and 5 bases from J, the junction contained 7 bases not matched to a gene. CDR1 and CDR2 from the germline V gene are MNHNY and SVGAGI (reference sequence). The CDR3 nucleotides are TGTGCCAGCAGTTACGGCGGGACTAGCGGGAGTTGGGAGACCCAGTACTTC. It encodes CASSYGGTSGSWETQYF.

The gene calls are TRBV5-1 and TRBJ1-5; D ambiguous. The CDR3 totals 13 residues. Germline V gene data show CDR1 as SGHRS and CDR2 as YFSETQ. The CDR3 spells CVSSLGSNQPQHF. CDR3 in DNA: TGCGTCAGTAGCTTGGGGAGCAATCAGCCCCAGCATTTT.

As for this clonotype: The junction differs from germline at one of its ends, possibly a read error. CDR3 amino acids: CRVQLLEDRGREKLLF. The CDR3 region has the DNA TGCAGGGTTCAGCTCCTCGAGGACAGGGGACGGGAAAAACTGCTTTTT. The chain joins TRBV29-1 to TRBJ1-4; 9 bases agree with TRBD1. Germline CDR1 and CDR2: SQVTM and ANQGSEA. The CDR3 has 16 amino acids.

The gene calls are TRBV10-1 and TRBJ2-3; 7 nucleotides agree with TRBD2. This CDR3 spans 12 amino acids. V dropped 6 bases and J dropped 10; count of bases not matched to a gene: 7. Germline V gene sequence: CDR1 WNHNN, CDR2 SYGVQD (reference sequence). The CDR3 sequence: CASSGEGVAQYF. CDR3 coding DNA: TGCGCCAGCAGCGGGGAGGGAGTTGCGCAGTATTTT.

The chain uses TRBV20-1 and TRBJ1-5; 9 nucleotides agree with TRBD1. The V segment lost 7 bases and the J segment 5 bases; nucleotides outside the gene matches: 9. Germline loops: CDR1 DFQATT, CDR2 SNEGSKA (reference sequence). The CDR3 runs 14 residues. CDR3 region: CSVPTGGLYQPQHF. The CDR3 DNA is TGCAGTGTGCCGACAGGGGGTTTATATCAGCCCCAGCATTTT.